Below are 32 T cell receptor beta chains sequenced from a single sample in a study of blood T cell repertoires in COVID-19. Some clones are missing from TCRdb's copy, which holds only in-frame ones; the method was immunoSEQ multiplex PCR. The sample carries 70,000 or so clones, about 93% recorded once. The sequenced material came from peripheral blood. The receptors here all came from a human donor in a cohort sampled during active COVID-19.

V gene TRBV5-4 combines with J gene TRBJ1-3, with a possible D match to TRBD1 (6 bases). CDR3 length: 14 amino acids. The germline V gene has CDR1 SGHNT and CDR2 YYREEE (reference sequence). V shed 4 bases and J shed 6 bases, with 14 bases lying between them. The CDR3 DNA reads as TGTGCCAGCAGCGAACAGGGAAGGGTAAACACCATATATTTT. It yields the protein CASSEQGRVNTIYF.

The chain links TRBV7-2 to TRBJ1-2, with TRBD1 matching 7 bases. The length of the CDR3 is 16 residues. Trimming took 0 bases from V and 4 from J; bases not matched to a gene: 8. Germline loops: CDR1 SGHTA, CDR2 FQGNSA. The CDR3 spells CASSLAQGTDFYGYTF. CDR3 DNA: TGTGCCAGCAGCTTAGCGCAGGGGACAGACTTCTATGGCTACACCTTC. Using reference TRBV7-2 and TRBJ1-2 for the parts outside the CDR3, the full variable domain is GAGVSQSPSNKVTEKGKDVELRCDPISGHTALYWYRQSLGQGLEFLIYFQGNSAPDKSGLPSDRFSAERTGGSVSTLTIQRTQQEDSAVYLCASSLAQGTDFYGYTFGSGTRLTVV.

The chain joins TRBV12-3 or TRBV12-4 to TRBJ2-3; possible D gene TRBD2, 5 bases. Trimming took 1 base from V and 10 from J, leaving 9 bases between them. This CDR3 spans 12 amino acids. This CDR3 reads CASSLVRAAQYF. Written as DNA, the CDR3 is TGTGCCAGCAGTTTAGTGAGGGCGGCGCAGTATTTT.

The chain employs TRBV27 and TRBJ1-5, with 9 bases identical to TRBD1. Germline-derived CDR1 and CDR2 are MNHEY and SMNVEV (reference sequence). J gave up 2 bases and V 4 bases, and 3 bases lay outside the gene matches. There are 15 residues in the CDR3. The CDR3: CASSYRGLGNQPQHF. In nucleotides, the CDR3 is TGTGCCAGCAGTTACAGGGGGCTGGGCAATCAGCCCCAGCATTTT.

The chain links TRBV28 to TRBJ1-4, with 7 bases matching TRBD1. Trimming removed 7 bases from V and 8 bases from J; junction bases left unmatched: 10. Germline assignment: CDR1 MDHEN and CDR2 SYDVKM. The CDR3 totals 14 residues. The CDR3 here is CASKLRDRYEKLFF. The CDR3 region has the DNA TGTGCCAGCAAGTTACGGGACAGATACGAAAAACTGTTTTTT.

This clone was observed a handful of times. This chain connects TRBV12-3 or TRBV12-4 to TRBJ1-6; 8 bases line up with TRBD1. The J segment lost 9 bases and the V segment lost 2 bases, leaving 0 bases of the junction unmatched. The length of the CDR3 is 13 residues. CDR3 residues: CASSLQGASPLHF. CDR3 in DNA: TGTGCCAGCAGTTTACAGGGGGCTTCACCCCTCCACTTT.

CDR3 protein: CAWSSDRAYEQYF. CDR3 sequence (DNA): TGTGCCTGGAGTTCCGACAGGGCCTACGAGCAGTACTTC. The chain carries TRBV30 and TRBJ2-7; 7 nucleotides align to TRBD1. From germline, CDR1 is GTSNPN and CDR2 SVGIG (reference sequence). The CDR3 covers 13 residues. The V gene end was trimmed by 2 bases and the J gene end by 2 bases; junction bases not matched to a gene: 3.

V and J are TRBV9 and TRBJ2-1; 8 bases agree with TRBD1. CDR1 and CDR2 (germline): SGDLS, YYNGEE. The CDR3 is 14 amino acids. The ends lost 5 bases at V and 6 bases at J; junction bases unmatched: 7. CDR3 DNA: TGTGCCAGCAGTCTCCGGGACAGGTTCAATGAGCAGTTCTTC. It is translated as CASSLRDRFNEQFF.

The chain is built from TRBV5-1 and TRBJ2-5; TRBD2 agrees at 11 bases. Germline CDR1 SGHRS, CDR2 YFSETQ. V shed 10 bases, J shed 1 base, and the junction held 9 bases outside the gene matches. This CDR3 has 15 residues. For the CDR3, the DNA is TGCGCCTCTCGTAGCGGGGGGGCCCTCCAAGAGACCCAGTACTTC. This translates into CASRSGGALQETQYF.

The chain has TRBV5-1 and TRBJ1-1; 10 bases align to TRBD1. This CDR3 spans 21 amino acids. J gave up 0 bases and V 5 bases, and 22 bases lay outside the gene matches. Germline V gene data show CDR1 as SGHRS and CDR2 as YFSETQ. CDR3: CASRDGRQGAQGLYMNTEAFF. The DNA for the CDR3 is TGCGCCAGCAGGGATGGACGACAGGGGGCTCAGGGGCTTTACATGAACACTGAAGCTTTCTTT. Using reference TRBV5-1 and TRBJ1-1 for the parts outside the CDR3, the full variable domain is KAGVTQTPRYLIKTRGQQVTLSCSPISGHRSVSWYQQTPGQGLQFLFEYFSETQRNKGNFPGRFSGRQFSNSRSEMNVSTLELGDSALYLCASRDGRQGAQGLYMNTEAFFGQGTRLTVV.

This clone is a singleton in its sample. The V and J genes are TRBV11-2 and TRBJ2-1, with 10 bases lining up with TRBD2. CDR3 length equals 19 residues. Germline V gene sequence: CDR1 SGHAT, CDR2 FQNNGV. V dropped 0 bases and J dropped 0; count of bases not matched to a gene: 8. CDR3 bases: TGTGCCAGCAGCTTAGATCGAGGGGGACTAGCGAGCTCCTACAATGAGCAGTTCTTC. Translated: CASSLDRGGLASSYNEQFF.

Concerning this clone: Other DNA sequences in this specimen translate into the identical CDR3. The V and J genes are TRBV27 and TRBJ1-1, with 9 bases identical to TRBD1. The CDR3 has 14 residues. Per the germline V gene, CDR1 is MNHEY and CDR2 is SMNVEV (reference sequence). V shed 6 bases and J 1 base; nucleotides not matched to a gene: 3. CDR3 sequence: CASSPGQGNTEAFF. DNA for the CDR3: TGTGCCAGCAGCCCGGGACAGGGGAACACTGAAGCTTTCTTT.

This clone occurred once. The V and J genes are TRBV3-1 (or the pseudogene TRBV3-2) and TRBJ1-4, with 7 bases matching TRBD1. J was trimmed by 6 bases and V by 1 base; bases with no gene match: 11. Germline-derived CDR1 and CDR2 are LGHDT and YNNKEL (reference sequence). This CDR3 spans 17 amino acids. Here the CDR3 DNA reads TGTGCCAGCAGCCAAGTAGGGGGCGATCGGTTTGATGAAAAACTGTTTTTT. It specifies CASSQVGGDRFDEKLFF.

The rearrangement uses TRBV7-6 and TRBJ2-1, with D perhaps matching TRBD2 (7 bases). Trimming shortened V by 2 bases and J by 7 bases, and 18 bases separated the two germline ends. CDR1 and CDR2 from the germline V gene are SGHVS and FNYEAQ. This CDR3 has 16 amino acids. Written as DNA, the CDR3 is TGTGCCAGCAGCTTAAACACGAGGGGGGGAGGGAATGAGCAGTTCTTC. Protein sequence: CASSLNTRGGGNEQFF.

This chain connects TRBV11-2 to TRBJ2-7; D is unclear. The CDR3 is 16 amino acids. The germline gives CDR1 SGHAT, CDR2 FQNNGV. The V and J ends lost 4 bases and 2 bases respectively, with 18 bases between them. DNA of the CDR3: TGTGCCAGCAGCTCTCCGACTCAAACCTCAACCTACGAGCAGTACTTC. Residues: CASSSPTQTSTYEQYF.

The rearrangement uses TRBV19 and TRBJ2-7; perhaps TRBD1 as D (6 bases). Germline lookup yields CDR1 LNHDA and CDR2 SQIVND (reference sequence). The V end was cut by 3 bases, the J end by 4 bases, with 10 bases between. The CDR3 has 13 residues. The DNA for the CDR3 is TGTGCCAGTAGTATCGGGCAGGGGTACGAGCAGTACTTC. Protein product: CASSIGQGYEQYF.

The chain uses TRBV11-2 and TRBJ1-2; 9 nucleotides align to TRBD1. The junction had 6 bases not matched to a gene; V was cut back by 0 bases and J by 7 bases. Germline-derived CDR1 and CDR2 are SGHAT and FQNNGV. The CDR3 is 15 residues long. The CDR3 protein is CASSLDPGQGSGYTF. The CDR3 nucleotides read TGTGCCAGCAGCTTAGATCCGGGACAGGGCAGTGGCTACACCTTC.

The chain recombines TRBV5-6 with TRBJ2-7; D gene unclear. Germline CDR1 is SGHDT and CDR2 is YYEEEE. This CDR3 is 12 amino acids long. V lost 4 bases and J 0 bases, leaving 5 bases between the germline ends. CDR3 sequence (DNA): TGTGCCAGCAGCGGCCTCTCCTACGAGCAGTACTTC. It translates to CASSGLSYEQYF.

The chain uses TRBV19 and TRBJ1-5, with D unclear. Germline loops: CDR1 LNHDA, CDR2 SQIVND (reference sequence). The CDR3 runs to 16 residues. Trimming shortened V by 3 bases and J by 2 bases, and 14 bases separated the two germline ends. DNA for the CDR3: TGTGCCAGTAGTATCCCTGGGAGTGGCGGCAATCAGCCCCAGCATTTT. Translated: CASSIPGSGGNQPQHF.

The chain couples TRBV24-1 to TRBJ1-5; D perhaps matches TRBD1 (6 bases). Per the germline V gene, CDR1 is KGHDR and CDR2 is SFDVKD. This CDR3 comprises 15 residues. V lost 3 bases and J 2 bases, leaving 10 bases between the germline ends. The DNA for the CDR3 is TGTGCCACCAGTGATCAACAGGGTGGCAATCAGCCCCAGCATTTT. This translates into CATSDQQGGNQPQHF.

J is TRBJ1-4 and V is TRBV13; 7 bases map to TRBD1. J was trimmed by 7 bases and V by 5 bases; bases with no gene match: 10. Per the germline V gene, CDR1 is PRHDT and CDR2 is FYEKMQ (reference sequence). The length of the CDR3 is 15 residues. The CDR3 sequence is CASSEGGGGGEKLFF. The CDR3 DNA reads TGTGCCAGCAGCGAAGGAGGGGGCGGAGGTGAAAAACTGTTTTTT.

The V call is TRBV27, the J call TRBJ1-2, with D possibly TRBD1 on 6 matching bases. The CDR3 length is 13 residues. CDR1 is MNHEY and CDR2 is SMNVEV in the germline V gene (reference sequence). Between the trimmed V and J ends, which lost 0 bases and 8 bases, there was a span of 10 bases. CDR3 sequence: CASSLSGGRGYTF. The CDR3 coding sequence is TGTGCCAGCAGTTTATCCGGGGGGCGCGGCTACACCTTC.

The chain recombines TRBV24-1 with TRBJ1-1; D remains ambiguous. Germline CDR1 reads KGHDR; CDR2 reads SFDVKD. With 5 bases removed from V and 1 base from J, the gap between germline ends came to 4 bases. There are 12 residues in the CDR3. The CDR3 here is CATSASNTEAFF. CDR3 nucleotide sequence: TGTGCCACCAGTGCGTCGAACACTGAAGCTTTCTTT.

The CDR3 DNA reads as TGTGCCAGCAGTGGGACTAGCGGGGGTTACGAGCAGTACTTC. Its protein is CASSGTSGGYEQYF. The chain couples TRBV2 to TRBJ2-7; 13 nucleotides match TRBD2. The ends lost 4 bases at V and 4 bases at J; junction bases unmatched: 1. Per the germline V gene, CDR1 is SNHLY and CDR2 is FYNNEI. The CDR3 has 14 amino acids. Combining the CDR3 with reference TRBV2 and TRBJ2-7 gives the whole variable domain EPEVTQTPSHQVTQMGQEVILRCVPISNHLYFYWYRQILGQKVEFLVSFYNNEISEKSEIFDDQFSVERPDGSNFTLKIRSTKLEDSAMYFCASSGTSGGYEQYFGPGTRLTVT.

CDR3 region: CASSLSRWGETNTF. Written as DNA, the CDR3 is TGTGCCAGCAGTTTATCTCGTTGGGGGGAAACAAACACCTTC. The J gene is TRBJ1-2, the V gene TRBV27; D might be TRBD1 (5 bases). Trimming shortened V by 0 bases and J by 12 bases, and 17 bases separated the two germline ends. Germline lookup yields CDR1 MNHEY and CDR2 SMNVEV (reference sequence). The CDR3 sequence is 14 residues long.

V usage is TRBV24-1 and J usage is TRBJ2-7, with D perhaps TRBD2 (5 bases). CDR1 is KGHDR, CDR2 SFDVKD, per germline. V was clipped by 4 bases and J by 5 bases, with 14 bases between them. The CDR3 is 14 residues long. Written as DNA, the CDR3 is TGTGCCACCAGTGACCCTGGACTGTCCGACGAGCAGTACTTC. It is translated as CATSDPGLSDEQYF.

The rearrangement links TRBV29-1 to TRBJ1-2; 7 bases agree with TRBD1. The trim removed 6 bases at V and 6 bases at J, leaving 7 bases unmatched. Germline CDR1 and CDR2: SQVTM and ANQGSEA. CDR3 length: 12 amino acids. CDR3 sequence: CSVEQGFDGYTF. The CDR3 DNA sequence: TGCAGCGTCGAACAGGGGTTTGATGGCTACACCTTC.

The chain recombines TRBV9 with TRBJ2-7; TRBD1 agrees at 7 bases. There are 14 residues in the CDR3. V was clipped by 0 bases and J by 5 bases; unmatched bases: 5. Germline assignment: CDR1 SGDLS and CDR2 YYNGEE. The CDR3 protein is CASSVEGGVHEQYF. The CDR3 DNA is TGTGCCAGCAGCGTAGAAGGGGGCGTCCACGAGCAGTACTTC.

The chain uses TRBV2 and TRBJ1-1; D possibly corresponds to TRBD1 (6 bases). The CDR3 extends over 14 amino acids. V was cut by 10 bases and J by 6 bases, with 21 bases left in between. Germline CDR1 SNHLY, CDR2 FYNNEI. The CDR3 protein is CATVNRGFSAEAFF. DNA for the CDR3: TGTGCCACCGTCAATAGGGGGTTTTCTGCTGAAGCTTTCTTT.

The rearrangement links TRBV30 to TRBJ1-6; a possible D gene is TRBD1 (5 bases). Per the germline V gene, CDR1 is GTSNPN and CDR2 is SVGIG (reference sequence). CDR3 length: 14 amino acids. The germline V and J ends were trimmed by 5 bases and 14 bases, with 22 bases remaining between them. CDR3 DNA: TGTGCCTGGGTGAGACGAGGGGAGGGGTTGACCCTCCACTTT. Protein: CAWVRRGEGLTLHF.

V usage is TRBV11-3 and J usage is TRBJ2-5; TRBD2 matches 10 bases. Losses at the gene ends were 6 bases for V and 5 bases for J; bases not matched to a gene: 9. Germline loops: CDR1 SGHNT, CDR2 YENEEA. This CDR3 has 15 residues. CDR3 protein: CASSTRAGGPETQYF. The DNA of the CDR3 is TGTGCCAGCAGTACCCGAGCGGGGGGGCCGGAGACCCAGTACTTC.

Here the CDR3 DNA reads TGTGCCAGCAACCGGCAGGGAAGAACTGAAGCTTTCTTT. It yields the protein CASNRQGRTEAFF. This chain joins TRBV28 and TRBJ1-1; possibly TRBD1 for D (5 bases). Germline V lookup: CDR1 MDHEN, CDR2 SYDVKM. The germline V and J ends were trimmed by 7 bases and 5 bases, with 14 bases remaining between them. CDR3 length: 13 amino acids.